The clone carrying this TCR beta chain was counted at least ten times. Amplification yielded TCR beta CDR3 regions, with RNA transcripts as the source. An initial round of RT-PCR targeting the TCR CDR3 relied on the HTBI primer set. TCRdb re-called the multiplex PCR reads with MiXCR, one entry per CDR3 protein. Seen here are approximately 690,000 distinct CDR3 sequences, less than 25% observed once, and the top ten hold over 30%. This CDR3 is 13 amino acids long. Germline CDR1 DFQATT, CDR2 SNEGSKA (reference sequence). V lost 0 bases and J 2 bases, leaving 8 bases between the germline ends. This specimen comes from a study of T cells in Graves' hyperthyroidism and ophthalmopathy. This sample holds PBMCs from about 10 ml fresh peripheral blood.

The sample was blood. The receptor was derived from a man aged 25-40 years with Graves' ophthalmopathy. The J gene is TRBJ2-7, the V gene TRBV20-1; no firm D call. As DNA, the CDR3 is TGCAGTGCTAGAGACCCAGTACCCTACGAGCAGTACTTC. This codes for CSARDPVPYEQYF.